The 21 T cell receptor beta chains listed next were all sequenced from one sample in a study of cytomegalovirus exposure and HLA in healthy donors (dated by TCRdb to 2017 to 2019). Libraries came from the immunoSEQ multiplex PCR assay. Held by TCRdb, this immuneACCESS table contains in-frame sequences only and omits some clones. Under half of the omission traces to an unresolved V gene where checked; the cause of the rest is unknown. The sample table lists 100,000 to 150,000 clones, 89% of them with a count of one. Jointly, the top ten make up around 1.1% of the sample. The sample comprised PBMCs. Receptors originate from a woman under 30 in good health and CMV-seronegative.

The V and J genes are TRBV18 and TRBJ1-2; TRBD1 matches at 7 bases. The CDR3 is 14 amino acids. V dropped 3 bases and J dropped 4; count of bases not matched to a gene: 5. Germline-derived CDR1 and CDR2 are KGHSH and LQKENI. In nucleotides, the CDR3 is TGTGCCAGCTCACCGACGGGACAGACCTATGGCTACACCTTC. Residues: CASSPTGQTYGYTF.

The chain has TRBV4-2 and TRBJ2-5, with TRBD2 matching over 10 bases. Germline loops: CDR1 LGHNA, CDR2 YNFKEQ. Trimming at V came to 3 bases and at J to 3 bases, leaving 10 bases not matched to a gene. CDR3 length: 17 amino acids. The CDR3 region has the DNA TGTGCCAGCAGCCAGGGTACCACTAGCGGGGTTGAAGAGACCCAGTACTTC. This gives the protein CASSQGTTSGVEETQYF.

The chain combines TRBV28 with TRBJ2-7; D call uncertain. V lost 6 bases and J 3 bases, leaving 18 bases between the germline ends. The CDR3 extends over 15 amino acids. Germline CDR1 is MDHEN and CDR2 is SYDVKM. CDR3 bases: TGTGCCAGCAGCCTGCCGGGTCCCCAAATCTACGAGCAGTACTTC. Translation gives CASSLPGPQIYEQYF.

The genes are TRBV13 and TRBJ2-7; TRBD1 matches at 9 bases. CDR1 and CDR2 (germline): PRHDT, FYEKMQ (reference sequence). The CDR3 runs to 13 residues. With V trimmed by 5 bases and J by 3 bases, 2 bases remained unmatched. Written as DNA, the CDR3 is TGTGCCAGCAGCCCGGGACAGGGCTACGAGCAGTACGTC. Its translation is CASSPGQGYEQYV.

The rearrangement joins TRBV5-1 to TRBJ2-1, with D unresolved. This CDR3 is built from 11 residues. Trimming stripped 0 bases from V and 7 bases from J, with 2 bases between. CDR1 is SGHRS, CDR2 YFSETQ, per germline. The DNA for the CDR3 is TGCGCCAGCAGCTTGGCTAATGAGCAGTTCTTC. Protein: CASSLANEQFF.

CDR3 residues: CASSRGAGVTYEQYF. DNA of the CDR3: TGTGCCAGCAGTCGGGGGGCGGGAGTCACCTACGAGCAGTACTTC. V gene TRBV27 combines with J gene TRBJ2-7; possibly TRBD2 for D (7 bases). The CDR3 runs 15 residues. The V gene lost 5 bases and the J gene lost 2 bases, with 16 bases spanning the gap. The germline V gene has CDR1 MNHEY and CDR2 SMNVEV (reference sequence).

The chain joins TRBV19 to TRBJ2-7, with D tentatively TRBD2 (6 bases). The length of the CDR3 is 14 residues. Germline V gene lookup returns CDR1 LNHDA and CDR2 SQIVND (reference sequence). V was shortened by 2 bases and J by 0 bases, with 8 bases between the two germline ends. The DNA of the CDR3 is TGTGCCAGTAGTATAACGGGAGCCTCCTACGAGCAGTACTTC. Amino acids: CASSITGASYEQYF.

The chain joins TRBV19 to TRBJ2-5; D is ambiguous. This CDR3 region has 14 residues. Germline V gene data show CDR1 as LNHDA and CDR2 as SQIVND (reference sequence). The V end was cut by 3 bases, the J end by 3 bases, with 11 bases between. The CDR3 loop reads CASSMGQVKETQYF. The CDR3 DNA follows: TGTGCCAGTAGTATGGGTCAGGTAAAAGAGACCCAGTACTTC.

This clone was recorded once. The chain combines TRBV29-1 with TRBJ1-2; 8 nucleotides line up with TRBD1. V lost 1 base to trimming and J lost 1 base; unmatched junction nucleotides: 11. Germline assignment: CDR1 SQVTM and CDR2 ANQGSEA. CDR3 length equals 17 residues. As DNA, the CDR3 is TGCAGCGTTGAAGTTAGGACAGGGCCCGTTTTTAACTATGGCTACACCTTC. Translated: CSVEVRTGPVFNYGYTF.

The V call is TRBV29-1, the J call TRBJ1-1, with TRBD1 identical over 7 bases. V gave up 7 bases and J gave up 4 bases; unmatched junction bases: 9. Germline CDR1 is SQVTM and CDR2 is ANQGSEA. This CDR3 has 13 amino acids. The CDR3 protein is CSGRKGARTEAFF. DNA of the CDR3: TGCAGCGGACGAAAGGGGGCGCGCACTGAAGCTTTCTTT.

V usage is TRBV6-5 and J usage is TRBJ1-4, with 9 bases lining up with TRBD1. The V gene end was trimmed by 4 bases and the J gene end by 8 bases; junction bases not matched to a gene: 8. Germline CDR1 MNHEY, CDR2 SVGAGI. The CDR3 consists of 15 residues. In DNA form, the CDR3 reads TGTGCCAGCAGTTCCCTACAGGGGGCTGGGGAAAAACTGTTTTTT. Protein sequence: CASSSLQGAGEKLFF.

The rearrangement joins TRBV6-5 to TRBJ2-3; perhaps TRBD2 as D (6 bases). The CDR3 sequence is 13 residues long. Germline values: CDR1 MNHEY, CDR2 SVGAGI. V was pared by 2 bases and J by 3 bases, with 6 bases between. In DNA form, the CDR3 reads TGTGCCAGCAGTTACCGGGAGACAGATACGCAGTATTTT. As protein: CASSYRETDTQYF.

The gene calls are TRBV10-1 and TRBJ1-1; possibly TRBD1 for D (5 bases). The CDR3 is 13 amino acids. Germline CDR1 WNHNN, CDR2 SYGVQD (reference sequence). The V gene lost 6 bases and the J gene lost 3 bases, with 11 bases spanning the gap. The CDR3: CASRADSYTEAFF. For the CDR3, the DNA is TGCGCCAGCAGGGCTGACAGCTACACTGAAGCTTTCTTT.

The genes are TRBV18 and TRBJ2-4; 10 bases align to TRBD2. V trimming: 1 base; J trimming: 0 bases; junction bases outside the gene matches: 6. Germline V lookup: CDR1 KGHSH, CDR2 LQKENI. The CDR3 has 18 amino acids. CDR3 bases: TGTGCCAGCTCACCACGAGCGGGAGGGCCTGAAGCCAAAAACATTCAGTACTTC. Protein: CASSPRAGGPEAKNIQYF.

This chain joins TRBV6-5 and TRBJ1-2; 10 nucleotides align to TRBD1. V was clipped by 5 bases and J by 4 bases; unmatched bases: 7. In germline, CDR1 is MNHEY, CDR2 SVGAGI. The length of the CDR3 is 15 residues. The DNA of the CDR3 is TGTGCCAGCAGTAAGGGGACAGGGGAACCCTATGGCTACACCTTC. Its translation: CASSKGTGEPYGYTF.

Comment on this clone: A read error may produce the germline difference seen at one junction end. The V gene is TRBV29-1, the J gene TRBJ1-1; no clear D. This CDR3 comprises 12 residues. The germline CDR1 and CDR2 sequences are SQVTM and ANQGSEA. The DNA of the CDR3 is TGCAGCGTAGAAGCCTTGAACACTGAAGCTTTCTTT. Residues: CSVEALNTEAFF.

The CDR3 DNA follows: TGTGCCAGCAGTTTTTCAGGGTTGGGCTACACCTTC. The encoded protein is CASSFSGLGYTF. This chain links TRBV28 with TRBJ1-2, with D possibly matching TRBD1 (5 bases). Trimming left V 3 bases short and J 8 bases short, with 10 bases between. The CDR3 extends over 12 amino acids. In germline, CDR1 is MDHEN, CDR2 SYDVKM.

This clone has a handful of counts. The chain joins TRBV30 to TRBJ2-3; TRBD2 matches at 12 bases. This CDR3 has 15 amino acids. Germline assignment: CDR1 GTSNPN and CDR2 SVGIG (reference sequence). V shed 3 bases and J 4 bases; nucleotides not matched to a gene: 5. The CDR3: CAWSQTSGSADTQYF. Written as DNA, the CDR3 is TGTGCCTGGAGCCAGACTAGCGGGAGTGCAGATACGCAGTATTTT.

This rearrangement joins TRBV7-2 to TRBJ2-2; D remains unclear. Germline assignment: CDR1 SGHTA and CDR2 FQGNSA. This CDR3 comprises 13 residues. With 0 bases removed from V and 5 bases from J, the gap between germline ends came to 4 bases. Written as DNA, the CDR3 is TGTGCCAGCAGCTTAGCGCTAACCGGGGAGCTGTTTTTT. Translating gives CASSLALTGELFF.

In its sample, this clone was seen a few times. This chain links TRBV9 with TRBJ1-1; D is uncertain. Germline V lookup: CDR1 SGDLS, CDR2 YYNGEE. The CDR3 covers 14 residues. Trimming took off 0 bases at V and 4 bases at J, with 10 bases between the two ends. CDR3 DNA: TGTGCCAGCAGCGTAGAGGAGTTTGGCACTGAAGCTTTCTTT. Its translation: CASSVEEFGTEAFF.

The count of this clone is one. The chain has TRBV5-4 and TRBJ2-2; 7 nucleotides match TRBD1. This CDR3 region has 13 residues. CDR1 SGHNT and CDR2 YYREEE come from the germline V gene (reference sequence). V shed 4 bases, J shed 6 bases, and the junction held 3 bases outside the gene matches. In nucleotides, the CDR3 is TGTGCCAGCAGCGACAGGGCCGCCGGGGAGCTGTTTTTT. Translating gives CASSDRAAGELFF.